Listed here are 6 T cell receptor beta chains from one sample, sequenced in a study of Graves' ophthalmopathy and Graves' hyperthyroidism (dated by TCRdb to the late 2010s). The sequencer listed for this sample is Illumina HiSeq 2000. For repertoire sequencing, TCR beta CDR3 regions were amplified from RNA transcripts. HTBI primers and the Qiagen OneStep RT-PCR kit were used in a first-round RT-PCR, which was followed by a second-round multiplex PCR, size selection and purification. TCRdb trimmed the raw reads at Q25, called clones with MiXCR and kept productive beta chains. Records with the same CDR3 protein are collapsed into one entry carrying the most frequent genes and DNA. Across this sample there are 350,000 to 400,000 distinct CDR3 sequences, with around 16% seen only once. The ten largest make up 1.5% to 2% of the sample. Sequenced: peripheral blood. Source of these receptors: a woman younger than 30 with Graves' ophthalmopathy. Donor details come from another sample of the same person, matched by shared clones.

The table lists this clonotype with a count of one. This chain uses TRBV20-1 with TRBJ1-5; 8 bases agree with TRBD1. The CDR3 has 15 residues. Trimming took 0 bases from V and 3 from J; bases not matched to a gene: 4. The germline V gene encodes CDR1 DFQATT and CDR2 SNEGSKA (reference sequence). CDR3 region: CSARDLGQDNQPQHF. The CDR3, as DNA: TGCAGTGCTAGAGATCTGGGACAGGACAATCAGCCCCAGCATTTT.

The sample holds many counts of this clonotype. The V call is TRBV28, the J call TRBJ1-6; D is ambiguous. Germline V gene lookup returns CDR1 MDHEN and CDR2 SYDVKM. The CDR3 has 15 residues. V was trimmed by 8 bases and J by 0 bases, leaving 11 bases between them. The CDR3 region has the DNA TGTGCCAGCGAGGTCAGAAGCTCCTATAATTCACCCCTCCACTTT. Translated: CASEVRSSYNSPLHF.

This chain joins TRBV6-2 or TRBV6-3 and TRBJ2-5; D not certain. The CDR3 contains 17 residues. CDR1 and CDR2 from the germline V gene are MNHEY and SVGEGT. V lost 0 bases and J lost 4, with 18 bases in between. CDR3 region: CASSYSVPQALGETQYF. The CDR3 DNA follows: TGTGCCAGCAGTTACTCTGTCCCGCAGGCCCTCGGAGAGACCCAGTACTTC.

Many counts were recorded for this clonotype. The V and J genes are TRBV12-3 or TRBV12-4 and TRBJ2-7, with unresolved D. This CDR3 contains 14 residues. Trimming took off 2 bases at V and 2 bases at J, with 10 bases between the two ends. The CDR3: CASSLNTEAYEQYF. The DNA for the CDR3 is TGTGCCAGCAGTTTAAACACAGAAGCCTACGAGCAGTACTTC.

The table lists this clonotype with a few counts. V and J are TRBV30 and TRBJ1-5, with a possible D match to TRBD1 (5 bases). V dropped 0 bases and J dropped 4 bases, with 10 bases sitting between them. This CDR3 has 14 residues. The germline V gene has CDR1 GTSNPN and CDR2 SVGIG (reference sequence). The DNA for the CDR3 is TGTGCCTGGAGTGTCAGGGCGGGTAATCAGCCCCAGCATTTT. The encoded protein is CAWSVRAGNQPQHF.

The chain links TRBV11-2 to TRBJ2-7; no clear D. V dropped 0 bases and J dropped 6 bases, with 6 bases sitting between them. The CDR3 totals 12 residues. Germline values: CDR1 SGHAT, CDR2 FQNNGV. CDR3 in DNA: TGTGCCAGCAGCTTAGATCAAGTCGAGCAGTACTTC. As protein: CASSLDQVEQYF.